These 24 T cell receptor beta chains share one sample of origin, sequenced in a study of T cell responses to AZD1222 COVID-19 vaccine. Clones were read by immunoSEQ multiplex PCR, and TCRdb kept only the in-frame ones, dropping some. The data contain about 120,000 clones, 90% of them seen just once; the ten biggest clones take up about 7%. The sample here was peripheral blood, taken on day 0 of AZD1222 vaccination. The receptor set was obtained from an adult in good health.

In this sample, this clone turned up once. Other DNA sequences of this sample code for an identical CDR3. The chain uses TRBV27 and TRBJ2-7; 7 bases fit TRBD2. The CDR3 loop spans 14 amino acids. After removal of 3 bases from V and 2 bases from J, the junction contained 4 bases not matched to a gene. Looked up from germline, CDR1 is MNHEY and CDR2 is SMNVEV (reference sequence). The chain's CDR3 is CASSFGRGTYEQYF. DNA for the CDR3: TGTGCCAGCAGTTTTGGGCGGGGGACCTACGAGCAGTACTTC.

CDR3 bases: TGTGCCAGCAGTTACCTACGGGGGCCCGACCACGAGCAGTACTTC. Its protein product is CASSYLRGPDHEQYF. This rearrangement joins TRBV6-6 to TRBJ2-7; D is perhaps TRBD1 or TRBD2 (6 bases each). CDR1 MNHNY and CDR2 SVGAGI come from the germline V gene (reference sequence). Trimming stripped 2 bases from V and 5 bases from J, with 16 bases between. The CDR3 has 15 residues.

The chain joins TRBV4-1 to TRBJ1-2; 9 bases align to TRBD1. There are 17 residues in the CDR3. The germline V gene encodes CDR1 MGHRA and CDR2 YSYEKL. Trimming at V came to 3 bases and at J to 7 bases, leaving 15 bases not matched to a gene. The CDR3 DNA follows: TGCGCCAGCAGCCACCGACCGGGACAGGGAGGCCTTTTTGGCTACACCTTC. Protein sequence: CASSHRPGQGGLFGYTF.

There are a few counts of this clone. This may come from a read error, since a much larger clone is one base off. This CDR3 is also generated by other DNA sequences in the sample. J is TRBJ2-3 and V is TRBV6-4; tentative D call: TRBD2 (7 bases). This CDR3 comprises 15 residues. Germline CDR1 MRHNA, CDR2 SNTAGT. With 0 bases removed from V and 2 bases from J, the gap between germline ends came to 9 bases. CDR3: CASSDSRGATDTQYF. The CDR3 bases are TGTGCCAGCAGTGACTCCCGGGGGGCCACAGATACGCAGTATTTT.

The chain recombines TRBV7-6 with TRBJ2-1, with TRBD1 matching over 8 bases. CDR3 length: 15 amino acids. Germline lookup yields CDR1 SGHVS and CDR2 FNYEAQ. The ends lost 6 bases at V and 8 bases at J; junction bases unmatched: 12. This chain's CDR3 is CASSPGQGGSHEQFF. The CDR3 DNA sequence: TGTGCCAGCAGTCCAGGACAGGGTGGGTCCCATGAGCAGTTCTTC.

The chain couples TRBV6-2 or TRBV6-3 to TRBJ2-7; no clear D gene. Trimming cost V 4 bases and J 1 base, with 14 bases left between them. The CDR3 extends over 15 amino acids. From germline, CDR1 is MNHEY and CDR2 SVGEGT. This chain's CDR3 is CASSFGPSSSYEQYF. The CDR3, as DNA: TGTGCCAGCAGTTTTGGCCCATCTTCTTCCTACGAGCAGTACTTC.

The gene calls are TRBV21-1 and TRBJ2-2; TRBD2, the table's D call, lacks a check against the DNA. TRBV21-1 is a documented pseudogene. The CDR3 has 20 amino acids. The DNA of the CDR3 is TGTGCCAGCAGCAAAGAGGTCGGTCGGGTTTCGGGGTCGAACACCGGGGAGCTGTTTTTT. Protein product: CASSKEVGRVSGSNTGELFF.

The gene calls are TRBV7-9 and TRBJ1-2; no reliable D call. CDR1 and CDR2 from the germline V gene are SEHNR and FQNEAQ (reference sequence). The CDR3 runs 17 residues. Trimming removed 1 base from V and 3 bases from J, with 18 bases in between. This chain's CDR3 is CASSLEVRRDWDYGYTF. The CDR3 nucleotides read TGTGCCAGCAGCTTAGAGGTCCGTCGGGATTGGGACTATGGCTACACCTTC.

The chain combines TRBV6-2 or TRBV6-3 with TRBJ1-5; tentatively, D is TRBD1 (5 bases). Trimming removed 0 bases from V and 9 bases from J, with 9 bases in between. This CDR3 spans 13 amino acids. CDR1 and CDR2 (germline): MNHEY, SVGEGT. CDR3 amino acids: CASSYSWDPPQHF. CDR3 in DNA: TGTGCCAGCAGTTACTCGTGGGACCCGCCCCAGCATTTT.

The chain's CDR3 is CASSLDRTGNSPLHF. The CDR3 nucleotides are TGTGCCAGCAGCTTAGACAGGACCGGAAATTCACCCCTCCACTTT. The J gene is TRBJ1-6, the V gene TRBV7-2; tentatively, D is TRBD1 (5 bases). Germline V gives CDR1 SGHTA, CDR2 FQGNSA. Trimming left V 1 base short and J 7 bases short, with 11 bases between. CDR3 length equals 15 residues.

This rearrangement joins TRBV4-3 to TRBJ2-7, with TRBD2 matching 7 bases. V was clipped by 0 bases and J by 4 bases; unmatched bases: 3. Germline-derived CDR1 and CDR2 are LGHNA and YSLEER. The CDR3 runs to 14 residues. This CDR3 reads CASSQDGRGYEQYF. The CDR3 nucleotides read TGCGCCAGCAGCCAAGATGGGAGGGGTTACGAGCAGTACTTC.

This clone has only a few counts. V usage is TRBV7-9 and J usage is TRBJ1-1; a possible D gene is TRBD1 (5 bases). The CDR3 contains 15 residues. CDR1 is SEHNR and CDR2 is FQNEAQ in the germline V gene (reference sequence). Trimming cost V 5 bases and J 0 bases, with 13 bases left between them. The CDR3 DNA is TGTGCCAGCAGCCCGTGGACATCTATGAACACTGAAGCTTTCTTT. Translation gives CASSPWTSMNTEAFF.

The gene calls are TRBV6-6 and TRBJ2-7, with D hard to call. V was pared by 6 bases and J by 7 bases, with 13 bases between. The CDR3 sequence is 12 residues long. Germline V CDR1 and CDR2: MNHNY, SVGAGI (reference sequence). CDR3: CASSPPAGEQYF. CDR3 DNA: TGTGCCAGCAGCCCCCCCGCCGGGGAGCAGTACTTC.

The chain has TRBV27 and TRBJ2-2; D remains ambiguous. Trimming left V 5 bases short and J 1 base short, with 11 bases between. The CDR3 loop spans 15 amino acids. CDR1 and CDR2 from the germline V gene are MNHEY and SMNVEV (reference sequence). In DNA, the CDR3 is TGTGCCAGCAGTAAGGTCGGCGGGAACACCGGGGAGCTGTTTTTT. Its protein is CASSKVGGNTGELFF.

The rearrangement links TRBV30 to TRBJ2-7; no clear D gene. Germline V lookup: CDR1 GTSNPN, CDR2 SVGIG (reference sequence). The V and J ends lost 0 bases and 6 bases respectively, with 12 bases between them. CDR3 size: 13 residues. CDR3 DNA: TGTGCCTGGAGTGTACCGAAGAGCTCCGAGCAGTACTTC. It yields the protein CAWSVPKSSEQYF. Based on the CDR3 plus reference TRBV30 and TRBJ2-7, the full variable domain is SQTIHQWPATLVQPVGSPLSLECTVEGTSNPNLYWYRQAAGRGLQLLFYSVGIGQISSEVPQNLSASRPQDRQFILSSKKLLLSDSGFYLCAWSVPKSSEQYFGPGTRLTVT.

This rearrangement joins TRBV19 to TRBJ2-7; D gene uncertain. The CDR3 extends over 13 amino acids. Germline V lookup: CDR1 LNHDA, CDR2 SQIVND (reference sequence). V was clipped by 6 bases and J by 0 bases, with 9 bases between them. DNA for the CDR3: TGTGCCAGTAGAAAACAGAACTCCTACGAGCAGTACTTC. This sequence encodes CASRKQNSYEQYF.

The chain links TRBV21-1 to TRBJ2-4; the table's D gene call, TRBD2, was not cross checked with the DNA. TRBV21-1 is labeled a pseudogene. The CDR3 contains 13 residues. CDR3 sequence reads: CAGPGGTKNIQYF. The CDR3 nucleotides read TGTGCCGGGCCCGGAGGGACCAAAAACATTCAGTACTTC.

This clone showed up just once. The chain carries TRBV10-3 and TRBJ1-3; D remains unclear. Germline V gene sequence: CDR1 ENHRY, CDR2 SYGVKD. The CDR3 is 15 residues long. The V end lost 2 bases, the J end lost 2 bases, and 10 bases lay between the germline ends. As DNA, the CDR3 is TGTGCCATCAGTGAGGCCCGGGGAGCTGGAAACACCATATATTTT. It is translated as CAISEARGAGNTIYF.

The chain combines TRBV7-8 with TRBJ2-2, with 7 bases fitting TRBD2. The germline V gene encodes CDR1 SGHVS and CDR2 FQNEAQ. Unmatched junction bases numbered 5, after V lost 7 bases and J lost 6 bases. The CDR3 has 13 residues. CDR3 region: CASNHGGAGELFF. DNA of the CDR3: TGTGCCAGCAACCATGGGGGGGCCGGGGAGCTGTTTTTT.

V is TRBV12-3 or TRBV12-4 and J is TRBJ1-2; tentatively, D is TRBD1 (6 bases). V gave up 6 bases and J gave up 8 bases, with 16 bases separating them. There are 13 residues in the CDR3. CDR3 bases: TGTGCCAGCAGGCCCACAGGGTATAGCGGCTACACCTTC. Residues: CASRPTGYSGYTF.

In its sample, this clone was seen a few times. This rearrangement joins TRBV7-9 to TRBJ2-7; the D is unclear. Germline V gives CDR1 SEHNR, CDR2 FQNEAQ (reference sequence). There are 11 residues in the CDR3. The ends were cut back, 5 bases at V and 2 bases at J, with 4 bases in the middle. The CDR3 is CASSPAYEQYF. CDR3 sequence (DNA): TGTGCCAGCAGCCCCGCCTACGAGCAGTACTTC.

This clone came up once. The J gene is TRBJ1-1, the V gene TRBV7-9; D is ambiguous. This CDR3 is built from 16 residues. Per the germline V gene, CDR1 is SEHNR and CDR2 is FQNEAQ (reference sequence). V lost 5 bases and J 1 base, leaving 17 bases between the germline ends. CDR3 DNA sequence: TGTGCCAGCAGCCCAAACCCTCCGGCCGAGAACACTGAAGCTTTCTTT. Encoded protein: CASSPNPPAENTEAFF.

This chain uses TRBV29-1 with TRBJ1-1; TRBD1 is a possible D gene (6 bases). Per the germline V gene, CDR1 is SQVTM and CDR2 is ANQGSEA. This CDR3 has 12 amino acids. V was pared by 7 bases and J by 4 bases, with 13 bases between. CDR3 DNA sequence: TGCAGCGAAGGGGGGCCGGGCACTGAAGCTTTCTTT. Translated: CSEGGPGTEAFF. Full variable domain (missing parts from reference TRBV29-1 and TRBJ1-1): SAVISQKPSRDICQRGTSLTIQCQVDSQVTMMFWYRQQPGQSLTLIATANQGSEATYESGFVIDKFPISRPNLTFSTLTVSNMSPEDSSIYLCSEGGPGTEAFFGQGTRLTVV.

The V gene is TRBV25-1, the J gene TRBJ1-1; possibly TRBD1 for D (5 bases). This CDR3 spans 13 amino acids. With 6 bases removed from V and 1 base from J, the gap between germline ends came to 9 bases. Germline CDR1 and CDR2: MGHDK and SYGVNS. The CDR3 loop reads CASSLQENTEAFF. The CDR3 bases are TGTGCCAGCAGCCTACAGGAGAACACTGAAGCTTTCTTT.